The entry that follows covers one T cell receptor beta chain sequence. Germline loops: CDR1 SEHNR, CDR2 FQNEAQ (reference sequence). The junction had 7 bases not matched to a gene; V was cut back by 7 bases and J by 4 bases. The CDR3 runs to 15 residues. The sample belongs to a study of blood T cell repertoires in COVID-19. Study-wide context: Samples representing acute and convalescent COVID-19 were sourced from the United States, Italy and Spain. The analysed material was cDNA or gDNA that came from T cells, B-cell-depleted T cells, or PBMCs.

Original data processing: From reference gene primer amplification, estimates of nucleated cell counts were derived. The method was immunoSEQ multiplex PCR; TCRdb's version includes in-frame clones alone and lacks a portion of them. V and J calls plus clone size are reproduced from that table; the DNA served to infer D and trimming. Of approximately 50,000 clones in the sample, around 83% are singletons; the top ten hold approximately 6.5%. This sequence joins TRBV7-9 and TRBJ2-1, with 10 bases aligning to TRBD1. Source material: peripheral blood. The TCR originated in a man aged 55 to 70 with acute or convalescent COVID-19. The CDR3 bases are TGTGCCAGCATCCAGACAGGGGGCTTATACAATGAGCAGTTCTTC. Translated, it gives CASIQTGGLYNEQFF.